Each of the 27 T cell receptor beta chains below was sequenced from the same sample in a study of T cell responses to AZD1222 COVID-19 vaccine. Produced via immunoSEQ multiplex PCR; TCRdb's table is partial and in-frame only. The data contain 100,000 to 150,000 clones, around 90% of them singletons. The sequencing used peripheral blood, collected on day 0 of AZD1222 vaccination. The source of these receptors is an adult in good health.

As for this clone: Other nucleotide sequences from this sample produce the same CDR3. The rearrangement uses TRBV5-1 and TRBJ2-3; no firm D call. Germline CDR1 is SGHRS and CDR2 is YFSETQ. V was clipped by 0 bases and J by 1 base, with 3 bases between them. The CDR3 is 13 residues long. The CDR3 nucleotides read TGCGCCAGCAGCTTGGCAGGCACAGATACGCAGTATTTT. Amino acid sequence: CASSLAGTDTQYF. Using reference TRBV5-1 and TRBJ2-3 for the parts outside the CDR3, the full variable domain is KAGVTQTPRYLIKTRGQQVTLSCSPISGHRSVSWYQQTPGQGLQFLFEYFSETQRNKGNFPGRFSGRQFSNSRSEMNVSTLELGDSALYLCASSLAGTDTQYFGPGTRLTVL.

This clone was recorded once. This chain links TRBV3-1 (or the pseudogene TRBV3-2) with TRBJ1-1; the D gene is possibly TRBD1 (6 bases). Per the germline V gene, CDR1 is LGHDT and CDR2 is YNNKEL (reference sequence). V shed 2 bases and J shed 0 bases, with 19 bases lying between them. This CDR3 comprises 18 residues. Here the CDR3 reads CASSQLRSGHAMNTEAFF. CDR3 nucleotide sequence: TGTGCCAGCAGCCAATTAAGGTCGGGACACGCCATGAACACTGAAGCTTTCTTT.

A single count supports this clone. V gene TRBV19 combines with J gene TRBJ1-1; no reliable D call. The germline gives CDR1 LNHDA, CDR2 SQIVND (reference sequence). CDR3 length: 16 residues. V was cut by 8 bases and J by 4 bases, with 23 bases left in between. The CDR3 sequence is CASEQSLEGGSTEAFF. In DNA, the CDR3 is TGTGCCAGTGAGCAGTCCCTAGAAGGTGGGAGCACTGAAGCTTTCTTT. The full variable domain, its missing parts supplied by reference TRBV19 and TRBJ1-1, is DGGITQSPKYLFRKEGQNVTLSCEQNLNHDAMYWYRQDPGQGLRLIYYSQIVNDFQKGDIAEGYSVSREKKESFPLTVTSAQKNPTAFYLCASEQSLEGGSTEAFFGQGTRLTVV.

The chain employs TRBV10-3 and TRBJ1-2; weak D call: TRBD1 (6 bases). Between the trimmed V and J ends, which lost 6 bases and 6 bases, there was a span of 14 bases. Looked up from germline, CDR1 is ENHRY and CDR2 is SYGVKD. The length of the CDR3 is 13 residues. CDR3 sequence (DNA): TGTGCCATCAGAGAAAACAGGGAAGATGGCTACACCTTC. Protein: CAIRENREDGYTF.

The V and J genes are TRBV7-2 and TRBJ1-2; 8 positions match TRBD1. V gave up 4 bases and J gave up 7 bases; unmatched junction bases: 8. This CDR3 is 14 amino acids long. The V gene's germline CDR1 is SGHTA and CDR2 FQGNSA. CDR3 protein: CASSSQTGGSGYTF. The CDR3 coding sequence is TGTGCCAGCAGCTCACAAACAGGGGGTTCTGGCTACACCTTC.

This clone has a single count. This rearrangement joins TRBV6-1 to TRBJ2-7; D perhaps matches TRBD2 (6 bases). The CDR3 sequence is 16 residues long. Germline-derived CDR1 and CDR2 are MNHNS and SASEGT. Trimming took 2 bases from V and 4 from J, leaving 18 bases between them. This CDR3 reads CASSERVGVGTYEQYF. CDR3 DNA sequence: TGTGCCAGCAGTGAAAGGGTCGGGGTTGGGACTTACGAGCAGTACTTC.

The V call is TRBV6-2 or TRBV6-3, the J call TRBJ1-2; D perhaps matches TRBD1 (6 bases). The germline V and J ends were trimmed by 0 bases and 7 bases, with 15 bases remaining between them. The CDR3 extends over 15 amino acids. Germline V gene lookup returns CDR1 MNHEY and CDR2 SVGEGT. In DNA form, the CDR3 reads TGTGCCAGCAGTTACTCGACGGGGGGGCTGAGTGGCTACACCTTC. It codes for CASSYSTGGLSGYTF.

As DNA, the CDR3 is TGTGCCACCAGCAGAGGGAGGGATGAAAAACTGTTTTTT. Translating gives CATSRGRDEKLFF. The chain has TRBV15 and TRBJ1-4, with no clear D. In germline, CDR1 is LNHNV, CDR2 YYDKDF (reference sequence). V was cut by 1 base and J by 6 bases, with 6 bases left in between. The CDR3 loop spans 13 amino acids. Complete variable domain (other parts from reference TRBV15 and TRBJ1-4): DAMVIQNPRYQVTQFGKPVTLSCSQTLNHNVMYWYQQKSSQAPKLLFHYYDKDFNNEADTPDNFQSRRPNTSFCFLDIRSPGLGDTAMYLCATSRGRDEKLFFGSGTQLSVL.

The rearrangement uses TRBV3-1 (or the pseudogene TRBV3-2) and TRBJ1-4; 10 bases align to TRBD1. With V trimmed by 1 base and J by 4 bases, 3 bases remained unmatched. Germline V lookup: CDR1 LGHDT, CDR2 YNNKEL (reference sequence). This CDR3 comprises 16 residues. The CDR3 sequence: CASSQARDRGNEKLFF. The CDR3 coding sequence is TGTGCCAGCAGCCAAGCTAGGGACAGGGGTAATGAAAAACTGTTTTTT.

J is TRBJ1-1 and V is TRBV5-4; 7 positions match TRBD1. The CDR3 has 12 residues. The ends lost 5 bases at V and 5 bases at J; junction bases unmatched: 3. CDR1 and CDR2 from the germline V gene are SGHNT and YYREEE (reference sequence). In DNA, the CDR3 is TGTGCCAGCAGAACAGGGGTAACTGAAGCTTTCTTT. This codes for CASRTGVTEAFF.

V usage is TRBV5-1 and J usage is TRBJ2-1; D is ambiguous. Trimming cost V 5 bases and J 0 bases, with 12 bases left between them. CDR3 length: 15 residues. Germline CDR1 SGHRS, CDR2 YFSETQ. Here the CDR3 DNA reads TGCGCCAGCAGTAAGGACCACTCCTCCTACAATGAGCAGTTCTTC. As protein: CASSKDHSSYNEQFF.

The chain joins TRBV18 to TRBJ2-5; 8 bases align to TRBD2. J lost 5 bases, V lost 3 bases, and 8 bases had no gene match. Germline values: CDR1 KGHSH, CDR2 LQKENI. The CDR3 spans 15 residues. CDR3 DNA: TGTGCCAGCTCACCGTTAGCGGGGTCCGGGGAGACCCAGTACTTC. Translated: CASSPLAGSGETQYF.

J is TRBJ1-3 and V is TRBV3-1 (or the pseudogene TRBV3-2); TRBD1 aligns across 7 bases. This CDR3 comprises 17 residues. Germline loops: CDR1 LGHDT, CDR2 YNNKEL (reference sequence). Unmatched junction bases numbered 10, after V lost 3 bases and J lost 2 bases. The CDR3 DNA reads as TGTGCCAGCAGCCAGCACCAGGGACAGCGAGCTGGAAACACCATATATTTT. Translated, it gives CASSQHQGQRAGNTIYF.

The chain uses TRBV6-5 and TRBJ1-1; D is unresolved. V was shortened by 6 bases and J by 0 bases, with 8 bases between the two germline ends. From germline, CDR1 is MNHEY and CDR2 SVGAGI. The CDR3 covers 13 residues. CDR3 bases: TGTGCCAGCAGGGGCACAATGAACACTGAAGCTTTCTTT. Encoded protein: CASRGTMNTEAFF.

J is TRBJ2-2 and V is TRBV5-6, with 10 positions matching TRBD2. Germline CDR1 reads SGHDT; CDR2 reads YYEEEE. The junction had 3 bases not matched to a gene; V was cut back by 1 base and J by 0 bases. The CDR3 runs 17 residues. CDR3 DNA sequence: TGTGCCAGCAGCTTGACTAGCGGGGACGCGAACACCGGGGAGCTGTTTTTT. It yields the protein CASSLTSGDANTGELFF.

V and J are TRBV4-3 and TRBJ1-4; TRBD1 agrees at 8 bases. This CDR3 has 13 amino acids. The germline gives CDR1 LGHNA, CDR2 YSLEER. Trimming took 1 base from V and 10 from J; bases not matched to a gene: 2. This CDR3 is CASSQGDRRKLFF. The CDR3 DNA sequence: TGCGCCAGCAGCCAAGGGGACAGGAGAAAACTGTTTTTT.

The chain is built from TRBV6-5 and TRBJ2-3; 8 nucleotides line up with TRBD1. The CDR3 consists of 16 residues. Unmatched junction bases numbered 7, after V lost 0 bases and J lost 5 bases. Germline V gives CDR1 MNHEY, CDR2 SVGAGI. The CDR3 DNA follows: TGTGCCAGCAGTTACTCAGAGTTAGGACAGGGAGATACGCAGTATTTT. This codes for CASSYSELGQGDTQYF.

As concerns this clone: The sample contains more than one DNA sequence encoding this CDR3. The chain has TRBV2 and TRBJ1-5, with D possibly TRBD1 on 5 matching bases. The CDR3 length is 14 residues. V was cut by 2 bases and J by 4 bases, with 9 bases left in between. Per germline, CDR1 SNHLY and CDR2 FYNNEI. The CDR3, as DNA: TGTGCCAGCAGTGAAACGCAGGGAAATCAGCCCCAGCATTTT. Protein: CASSETQGNQPQHF.

The rearrangement uses TRBV6-5 and TRBJ1-1; unclear D gene. The germline V and J ends were trimmed by 7 bases and 1 base, with 16 bases remaining between them. This CDR3 has 15 amino acids. Looked up from germline, CDR1 is MNHEY and CDR2 is SVGAGI. The CDR3 DNA reads TGTGCCAGCACCCTTACCAGAAACCCGAACACTGAAGCTTTCTTT. Translated: CASTLTRNPNTEAFF.

In DNA, the CDR3 is TGTGCCAGCAGTTACTTCGGCTCTGGAAACACCATATATTTT. Its protein product is CASSYFGSGNTIYF. The V gene is TRBV6-5, the J gene TRBJ1-3; D is unresolved. Germline CDR1 reads MNHEY; CDR2 reads SVGAGI. Trimming cost V 1 base and J 0 bases, with 4 bases left between them. This CDR3 has 14 residues.

This sequence joins TRBV2 and TRBJ1-4, with a weak D call TRBD1 (5 bases). Germline V gene lookup returns CDR1 SNHLY and CDR2 FYNNEI. V shed 0 bases and J shed 8 bases, with 13 bases lying between them. The CDR3 runs to 15 residues. CDR3 DNA: TGTGCCAGCAGTGAAGCGCGGGGGGTAAAGGAAAAACTGTTTTTT. Its translation is CASSEARGVKEKLFF.

This clone was counted once. The V and J genes are TRBV19 and TRBJ1-5; TRBD1 matches 8 bases. CDR1 and CDR2 from the germline V gene are LNHDA and SQIVND (reference sequence). The CDR3 has 15 amino acids. Germline trimming cut 10 bases from V and 1 base from J; bases unmatched to any gene: 9. This chain's CDR3 is CATRADRGSNQPQHF. The CDR3 DNA is TGTGCCACCCGAGCCGACAGGGGAAGCAATCAGCCCCAGCATTTT.

V is TRBV6-2 or TRBV6-3 and J is TRBJ1-2; D is unresolved. V lost 4 bases and J lost 4, with 4 bases in between. The germline CDR1 and CDR2 sequences are MNHEY and SVGEGT. CDR3 length: 11 residues. This CDR3 reads CASSWGYGYTF. The CDR3 DNA follows: TGTGCCAGCAGTTGGGGCTATGGCTACACCTTC.

The J gene is TRBJ2-7, the V gene TRBV6-6; the D is unclear. V was trimmed by 0 bases and J by 7 bases, leaving 4 bases between them. The CDR3 runs to 11 residues. Germline CDR1 and CDR2: MNHNY and SVGAGI (reference sequence). The CDR3 reads CASSYSNEQYF. Here the CDR3 DNA reads TGTGCCAGCAGTTACTCGAATGAGCAGTACTTC.

This chain uses TRBV2 with TRBJ2-1; tentative D call: TRBD2 (6 bases). V was pared by 6 bases and J by 16 bases, with 19 bases between. The CDR3 covers 12 residues. Per the germline V gene, CDR1 is SNHLY and CDR2 is FYNNEI. The CDR3 reads CASSPGETGLFF. CDR3 nucleotide sequence: TGTGCCAGCAGCCCGGGGGAGACCGGACTATTCTTC.

This chain links TRBV27 with TRBJ1-4; TRBD1 matches at 9 bases. Germline assignment: CDR1 MNHEY and CDR2 SMNVEV (reference sequence). This CDR3 comprises 15 residues. After removal of 3 bases from V and 8 bases from J, the junction contained 7 bases not matched to a gene. The CDR3 sequence is CASSLGTGLKEKLFF. The CDR3, as DNA: TGTGCCAGCAGTTTGGGGACAGGGCTGAAGGAAAAACTGTTTTTT.

The chain has TRBV2 and TRBJ2-2; 9 positions match TRBD1. With V trimmed by 3 bases and J by 4 bases, 6 bases remained unmatched. In germline, CDR1 is SNHLY, CDR2 FYNNEI. The CDR3 has 16 amino acids. The DNA for the CDR3 is TGTGCCAGCAGTGATCCGGGACAGGGAAGCACCGGGGAGCTGTTTTTT. As protein: CASSDPGQGSTGELFF. Together with reference TRBV2 and TRBJ2-2, the CDR3 gives the full variable domain: EPEVTQTPSHQVTQMGQEVILRCVPISNHLYFYWYRQILGQKVEFLVSFYNNEISEKSEIFDDQFSVERPDGSNFTLKIRSTKLEDSAMYFCASSDPGQGSTGELFFGEGSRLTVL.